This is a list of T cell receptor beta chains from one sample in a study of blood T cells in healthy people across ages. One entry per CDR3 protein, called by TCRdb with MiXCR from the 5' RACE reads. The table has over a million distinct CDR3 sequences, less than 50% seen once. Specimen: blood. These receptors all stem from a woman aged 60-70 years in good health. The CDR3 runs from the conserved cysteine through the conserved F or W. D genes are given only for firm matches. The listing skips clone size in some rows; elsewhere it reads once, few, many or a size class.

>-|TRBV7-7|few|TRBJ2-3
TGTGCCAGCAGCTTAGTTCCAGCATCAGATACGCAGTATTTT
CASSLVPASDTQYF
>TRBD2|TRBV4-1|-|TRBJ2-7
TGCGCCAGCAGCCCCTTAGGGAGCGGGATCGTTTACGAGCAGTACTTC
CASSPLGSGIVYEQYF
>TRBD1|TRBV5-1|few|TRBJ1-5
TGCGCCAGCAGTGACAGGGAGGGCAATCAGCCCCAGCATTTT
CASSDREGNQPQHF
>-|TRBV28|-|TRBJ2-6
TGTGCCAGCACCCTAACCCTCCAGAGCTCTGGGGCCAACGTCCTGACTTTC
CASTLTLQSSGANVLTF
>-|TRBV30|-|TRBJ2-4
TGTGCCCGGAGTGAGGACGCGAACATTCAGTACTTC
CARSEDANIQYF
>-|TRBV29-1|few|TRBJ1-1
TGCAGCGTTGGCGGGGGTCCTCACACTGAAGCTTTCTTT
CSVGGGPHTEAFF
>TRBD2|TRBV3-1|-|TRBJ2-1
TGTGCCAGCAGCCAAATGGGTGGTAGCGGGGGTGAGCAGTTCTTC
CASSQMGGSGGEQFF
>-|TRBV29-1|few|TRBJ2-7
TGCAGCGTTGGCGGGTTAGCATCCTACGAGCAGTACTTC
CSVGGLASYEQYF
>-|TRBV29-1|few|TRBJ2-1
TGCAGCGTTGCCAAATTTATGACTGACTCCTACAATGAGCAGTTCTTC
CSVAKFMTDSYNEQFF
>TRBD2|TRBV7-9|-|TRBJ2-1
TGTGCCAGCAGCCGAAATAGCGGGACGGAGCAGTTCTTC
CASSRNSGTEQFF
>-|TRBV3-1|-|TRBJ1-6
TGTGCCAGCAGCCAAGACGCTTTGCGACCGAATTCACCCCTCCACTTT
CASSQDALRPNSPLHF
>TRBD1|TRBV29-1|once|TRBJ1-2
TGCAGCGGGACAGGGGGCGGCTATGGCTACACCTTC
CSGTGGGYGYTF
>TRBD2|TRBV7-8|-|TRBJ2-5
TGTGCCAGCAGCCCAAACGGGGAGGGGAGGCAAGAGACCCAGTACTTC
CASSPNGEGRQETQYF
>-|TRBV7-2|few|TRBJ2-1
TGTGCCAGCAGCTTTATAAGGACGGGTGAGCAGTTCTTC
CASSFIRTGEQFF
>-|TRBV12-3/TRBV12-4|few|TRBJ2-5
TGTGCCAGCAGTTTAAGGGCCGGGGGTTACAATGAGCAGTACTTC
CASSLRAGGYNEQYF
>-|TRBV7-3|few|TRBJ2-5
TGTGCCAGCAGCCGAATGGCGCAAGAGACCCAGTACTTC
CASSRMAQETQYF
>-|TRBV18|-|TRBJ2-3
TGTGCCAGCTCGAAGTCTGGACAGCTTAGCACAGATACGCAGTATTTT
CASSKSGQLSTDTQYF
>-|TRBV20-1|many|TRBJ2-1
TGCAGTGCTAGGTGGGACCCCCATCACTACAATGAGCAGTTCTTC
CSARWDPHHYNEQFF
>-|TRBV20-1|-|TRBJ2-1
TGCAGTGCTGTAGACAGTAGCTCCTACAATGAGCAGTTCTTC
CSAVDSSSYNEQFF
>-|TRBV10-2|-|TRBJ2-5
TGCGCCAGCAGTGGCCTAGCTGCCCAAGAGACCCAGTACTTC
CASSGLAAQETQYF
>TRBD1|TRBV6-1|-|TRBJ2-1
TGTGCCAGCAGAGCCGGGACAGGTGATTACTACAATGAGCAGTTCTTC
CASRAGTGDYYNEQFF
>TRBD1|TRBV27|-|TRBJ2-7
TGTGCCAGCAGTTTAGGGACAGGGTGGGACGAGCAGTACTTC
CASSLGTGWDEQYF
>-|TRBV6-2/TRBV6-3|-|TRBJ2-7
TGTGCCAGCCTCGGGGTTAGCTCCTACGAGCAGTACTTC
CASLGVSSYEQYF
>-|TRBV6-1|-|TRBJ2-3
TGTGCCACCCGCGCCGTTGCTAGCACAGATACGCAGTATTTT
CATRAVASTDTQYF
>-|TRBV3-1|-|TRBJ2-7
TGTGCCAGCAGCCAAGATGGGGGATCTCTCTACGAGCAGTACTTC
CASSQDGGSLYEQYF
>-|TRBV20-1|-|TRBJ1-1
TGCAGTGCTAGAGATCTAAGTCCCGAAGCTTTCTTT
CSARDLSPEAFF
>TRBD1|TRBV24-1|-|TRBJ2-1
TGTGCCACCAGTGACCCGGACAGGGACGATGAGCAGTTCTTC
CATSDPDRDDEQFF
>TRBD2|TRBV9|few|TRBJ2-1
TGTGCCAGCAGCCCCGCCCCACTAGCGGGAGGCAACAATGAGCAGTTCTTC
CASSPAPLAGGNNEQFF
>TRBD1|TRBV5-5|-|TRBJ2-7
TGTGCCAGCAGCTGGACAGGGTTGGTCGAGCAGTACTTC
CASSWTGLVEQYF
>-|TRBV5-1|once|TRBJ2-7
TGCGCCAGCAGCTTGTCAGTTAACAGATTAGACGAGCAGTACTTC
CASSLSVNRLDEQYF
>-|TRBV29-1|-|TRBJ2-7
TGCAGCGTCGCCACAGGGCACGACGAGCAGTACTTC
CSVATGHDEQYF
>TRBD2|TRBV15|few|TRBJ2-1
TGTGCCACCAGCAGCCTAGCGGACTACAATGAGCAGTTCTTC
CATSSLADYNEQFF
>-|TRBV6-1|-|TRBJ2-1
TGTGCCAGCAGTGGACCTCAGTACAATGAGCAGTTCTTC
CASSGPQYNEQFF
>-|TRBV7-9|few|TRBJ2-1
TGTGCCAGCAGCCCCAGGGCCAAGCTAGGAAATGAGCAGTTCTTC
CASSPRAKLGNEQFF
>-|TRBV28|once|TRBJ2-1
TGTGCCAGCAACGGGGCAGATAGGGGCGATGAGCAGTTCTTC
CASNGADRGDEQFF
>-|TRBV20-1|-|TRBJ1-6
TGCAGTGCTAGATCTACAGGGTATGGGTTGCGGAATTCACCCCTCCACTTT
CSARSTGYGLRNSPLHF
>-|TRBV18|-|TRBJ2-7
TGTGCCAGCTCATCCGCGTCCGACGAGCAGTACTTC
CASSSASDEQYF
>TRBD2|TRBV7-2|few|TRBJ2-1
TGTGCCAGCAGCTATGGTAGCGGGACCAATGAGCAGTTCTTC
CASSYGSGTNEQFF
>TRBD2|TRBV12-3/TRBV12-4|once|TRBJ2-3
TGTGCCAGCAGCCGCAGCGGGAGGGAGTATACGCAGTATTTT
CASSRSGREYTQYF
>TRBD2|TRBV20-1|-|TRBJ2-3
TGCAGTGCTGACTTAACCTGGACTAGCGGGAGTGCAGATACGCAGTATTTT
CSADLTWTSGSADTQYF
>-|TRBV20-1|-|TRBJ2-7
TGCAGTGCTAGAACCGGACAGCGGGCCTACGAGCAGTACTTC
CSARTGQRAYEQYF
>-|TRBV6-1|once|TRBJ2-1
TGTGCCAGCAGTGAAGGGTGGACAGCCCAGGCGCAGTTCTTC
CASSEGWTAQAQFF
>-|TRBV5-1|many|TRBJ2-7
TGCGCCAGCAGCCAGGCCGGGGTCCCCTACGAGCAGTACTTC
CASSQAGVPYEQYF
>TRBD2|TRBV6-5|-|TRBJ2-7
TGTGCCAGTTCATTAGCGGGAGCTCGGTACGAGCAGTACTTC
CASSLAGARYEQYF
>-|TRBV7-9|many|TRBJ2-1
TGTGCCAGCAGCTTAGGGCCTTCGGGTGAGCAGTTCTTC
CASSLGPSGEQFF
>TRBD1|TRBV20-1|-|TRBJ2-5
TGCAGTGCTAGGCGGACAGGGGTTGTGGAGACCCAGTACTTC
CSARRTGVVETQYF
>-|TRBV5-1|many|TRBJ1-2
TGCGCCAGCAGCTTGGCCATACAGACCGTGGGAGATGGCTACACCTTC
CASSLAIQTVGDGYTF
>TRBD1|TRBV13|-|TRBJ2-5
TGTGTCAGCAGCCTCCCGGGACAGGGTGAGACCCAGTACTTC
CVSSLPGQGETQYF
>-|TRBV28|few|TRBJ2-7
TGTGCCAGCAGTACCGGGACGCCAACCTCCTACGAGCAGTACTTC
CASSTGTPTSYEQYF
>-|TRBV27|few|TRBJ2-7
TGTGCCAGCAGTTTATCACACGAATACTACGAGCAGTACTTC
CASSLSHEYYEQYF
>-|TRBV20-1|many|TRBJ2-3
TGCAGTGCTAGGCAGGGTTTCGCAGATACGCAGTATTTT
CSARQGFADTQYF
>TRBD1|TRBV10-3|-|TRBJ2-5
TGTGCCATCAAAGAAATCGGGACAGGGGGCCAAGAGACCCAGTACTTC
CAIKEIGTGGQETQYF
>TRBD2|TRBV3-1|-|TRBJ2-4
TGTGCCAGCAGTTACGGTGCTAGCGGGAGGGCCAACAACCAAAACATTCAGTACTTC
CASSYGASGRANNQNIQYF
>-|TRBV15|many|TRBJ1-2
TGTGCCACCAGCAGAGATTATCACGAGGTCGACACCTTC
CATSRDYHEVDTF
>TRBD2|TRBV20-1|few|TRBJ2-1
TGCAGTGCTAGAGATCTGGGACTAGCGGGGGGCTACAATGAGCAGTTCTTC
CSARDLGLAGGYNEQFF